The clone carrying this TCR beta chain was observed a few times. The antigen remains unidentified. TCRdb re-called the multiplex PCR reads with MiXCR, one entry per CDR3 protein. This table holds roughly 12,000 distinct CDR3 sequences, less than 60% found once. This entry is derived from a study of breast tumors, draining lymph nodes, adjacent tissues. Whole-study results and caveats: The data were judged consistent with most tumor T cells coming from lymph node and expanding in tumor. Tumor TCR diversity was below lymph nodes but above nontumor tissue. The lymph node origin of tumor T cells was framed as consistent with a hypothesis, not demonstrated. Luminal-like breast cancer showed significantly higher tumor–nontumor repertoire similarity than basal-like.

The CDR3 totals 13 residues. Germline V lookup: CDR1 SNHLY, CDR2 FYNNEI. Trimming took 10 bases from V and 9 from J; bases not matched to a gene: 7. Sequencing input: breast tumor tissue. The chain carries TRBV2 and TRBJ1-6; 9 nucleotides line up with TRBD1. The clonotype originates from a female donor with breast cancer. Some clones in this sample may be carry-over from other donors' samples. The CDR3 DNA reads TGTGCCACCGATGGGACAGGGAGTTCACCCCTCCACTTT. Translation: CATDGTGSSPLHF.